This T cell receptor beta chain was obtained from a study of blood T cell repertoires in COVID-19. Study summary: PBMCs, B-cell-depleted T cells, or T cells were the source of the cDNA or gDNA that made up the material.

Per germline, CDR1 MNHEY and CDR2 SVGEGT. V gave up 0 bases and J gave up 5 bases, with 13 bases separating them. This CDR3 comprises 15 residues. Original handling: Amplification of reference gene primers was used by the study to estimate nucleated cell counts. TCRdb keeps only in-frame clones here, not all; method: immunoSEQ multiplex PCR. V and J calls and clone size are as listed in that table; D and trimming were resolved from the DNA. The sample carries about 51,000 clones, about 86% recorded once. The J gene is TRBJ2-5, the V gene TRBV6-2 or TRBV6-3; D call uncertain. This sequence originates from a man aged 80 or over with active COVID-19. The specimen was peripheral blood. The CDR3 bases are TGTGCCAGCAGTTACTCGTTACAGCCCCGGGAGACCCAGTACTTC. Translating it yields CASSYSLQPRETQYF.